This T cell receptor (beta chain) was recorded in a study of molecular identifiers for immune sequencing clone quantification. One entry per CDR3 protein, called by TCRdb with MiXCR from the PCR reads. Counted here are just under 650,000 distinct CDR3 sequences, 20% occurring once; the ten biggest clones make up 0.85% to 0.9%. Germline V CDR1 and CDR2: MNHNS, SASEGT. The CDR3 is 14 amino acids. As concerns this clonotype: Relative to the germline gene, one junction end is altered; a read error may explain this.

This chain connects TRBV6-1 to TRBJ2-2; perhaps TRBD2 as D (5 bases). The receptor was isolated from a human donor in good health. Some libraries in this study had Jurkat cell RNA spiked in. The sample comprised naive CD8+ T cells from blood, with Jurkat cell RNA spiked in. Subset noted: FACS-sorted CD8+CD4-CCR7+CD45RA+ naive T cells. In DNA, the CDR3 is TGTGCCAGCAGTGACCGACGGGTCCTCGGGGAACTGTTTTTT. It is translated as CASSDRRVLGELFF.